What follows describes a single T cell receptor (beta chain). TCRdb re-analysed the 5' RACE reads in MiXCR, keeping a single row per CDR3 protein. The data contain 250,000 to 400,000 distinct CDR3 sequences, roughly 13% of them singletons. The sample originates from a study of T-cell memory formation after mild COVID-19. Trimming pared 3 bases from V and 3 bases from J, leaving 8 bases between. This CDR3 is 14 amino acids long. Germline lookup yields CDR1 LNHDA and CDR2 SQIVND (reference sequence). Sequenced: PBMCs or a T cell subset sorted from them (not recorded which). The V and J genes are TRBV19 and TRBJ1-4; no definite D call. This sequence originates from a man aged 18 to 35 who had mild COVID-19 (a few samples of this study predate the infection). Cell type and time point are not known. CDR3 sequence (DNA): TGTGCCAGTAGTATTACGATGGCTAATGAAAAACTGTTTTTT. Translating gives CASSITMANEKLFF.